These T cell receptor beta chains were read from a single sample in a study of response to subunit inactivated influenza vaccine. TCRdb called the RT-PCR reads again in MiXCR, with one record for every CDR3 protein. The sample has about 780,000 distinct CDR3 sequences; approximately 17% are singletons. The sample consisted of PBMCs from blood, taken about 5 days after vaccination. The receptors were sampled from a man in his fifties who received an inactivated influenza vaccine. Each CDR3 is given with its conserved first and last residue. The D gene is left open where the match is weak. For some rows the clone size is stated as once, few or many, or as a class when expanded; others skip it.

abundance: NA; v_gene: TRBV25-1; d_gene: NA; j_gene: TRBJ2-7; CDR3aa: CASRSTENYEQYF; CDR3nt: TGTGCCAGCAGAAGTACAGAAAACTACGAGCAGTACTTC
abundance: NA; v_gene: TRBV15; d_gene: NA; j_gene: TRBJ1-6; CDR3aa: CATSPQRGTNSPLHF; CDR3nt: TGTGCCACCAGCCCCCAAAGGGGGACTAATTCACCCCTCCACTTT
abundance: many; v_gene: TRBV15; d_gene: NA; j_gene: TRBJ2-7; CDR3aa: CATSRVQSEEQYF; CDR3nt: TGTGCCACCAGCAGAGTACAGTCTGAGGAGCAGTACTTC
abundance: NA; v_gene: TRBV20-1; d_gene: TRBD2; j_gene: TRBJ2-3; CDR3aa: CSAGVAGGLPDTQYF; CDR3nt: TGCAGTGCTGGGGTAGCGGGGGGGCTGCCAGATACGCAGTATTTT
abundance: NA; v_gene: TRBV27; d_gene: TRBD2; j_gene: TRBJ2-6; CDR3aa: CASSPLVTSGRTRGANVLTF; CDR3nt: TGTGCCAGCAGCCCACTTGTTACTAGCGGGAGGACGAGGGGGGCCAACGTCCTGACTTTC
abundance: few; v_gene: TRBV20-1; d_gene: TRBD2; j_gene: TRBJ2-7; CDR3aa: CSARASGGFGISSYEQYF; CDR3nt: TGCAGTGCTAGAGCTAGCGGGGGTTTCGGTATTAGCTCCTACGAGCAGTACTTC
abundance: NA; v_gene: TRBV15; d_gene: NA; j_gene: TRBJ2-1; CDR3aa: CATKGGGGVPNEQFF; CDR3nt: TGTGCCACCAAGGGCGGGGGCGGGGTGCCCAATGAGCAGTTCTTC
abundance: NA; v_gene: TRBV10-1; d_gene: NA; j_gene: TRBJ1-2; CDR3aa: CASSEAGRSYGYTF; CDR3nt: TGCGCCAGCAGTGAGGCGGGTCGAAGCTATGGCTACACCTTC
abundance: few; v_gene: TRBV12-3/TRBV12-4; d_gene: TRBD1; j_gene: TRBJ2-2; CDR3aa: CASSFTPGQGKPGELFF; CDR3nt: TGTGCCAGCAGTTTTACCCCGGGACAGGGGAAGCCCGGGGAGCTGTTTTTT
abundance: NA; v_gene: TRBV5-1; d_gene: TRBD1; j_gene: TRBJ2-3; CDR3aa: CASSTGTGSTDTQYF; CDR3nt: TGCGCCAGCAGCACCGGGACAGGGAGCACAGATACGCAGTATTTT
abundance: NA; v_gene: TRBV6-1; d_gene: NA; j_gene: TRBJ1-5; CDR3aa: CASSEETPDRGQPQHF; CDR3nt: TGTGCCAGCAGTGAAGAGACCCCGGACAGAGGTCAGCCCCAGCATTTT
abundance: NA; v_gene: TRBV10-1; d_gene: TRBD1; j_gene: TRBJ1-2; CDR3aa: CASSGQGTNYGYTF; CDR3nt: TGCGCCAGCAGTGGACAGGGAACTAACTATGGCTACACCTTC
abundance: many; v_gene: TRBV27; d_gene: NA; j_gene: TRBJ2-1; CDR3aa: CASSLYGGANEQFF; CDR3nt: TGTGCCAGCAGTTTATACGGGGGAGCGAATGAGCAGTTCTTC
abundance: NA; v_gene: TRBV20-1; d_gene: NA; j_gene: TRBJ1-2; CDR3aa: CCARDMVRQGPNYGYTF; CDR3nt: TGCTGCGCTAGAGACATGGTACGGCAGGGACCCAACTATGGCTACACCTTC
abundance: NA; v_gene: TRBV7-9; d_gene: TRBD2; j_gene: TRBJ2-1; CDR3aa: CASRGLAPRSSYNEQFF; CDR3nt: TGTGCCAGCCGAGGACTAGCGCCACGAAGCTCCTACAATGAGCAGTTCTTC
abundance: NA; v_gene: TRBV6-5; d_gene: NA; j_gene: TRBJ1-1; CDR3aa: CASSYSGTRGTEAFF; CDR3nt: TGTGCCAGCAGTTACTCAGGGACACGGGGCACTGAAGCTTTCTTT
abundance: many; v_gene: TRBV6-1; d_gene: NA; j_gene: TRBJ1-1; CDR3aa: CASSLAGVYTEAFF; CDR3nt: TGTGCCAGCAGCCTTGCAGGCGTTTACACTGAAGCTTTCTTT
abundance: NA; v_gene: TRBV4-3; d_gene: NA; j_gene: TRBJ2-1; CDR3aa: CASSHPAPSPYNEQFF; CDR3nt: TGCGCCAGCAGCCACCCGGCCCCGTCTCCCTACAATGAGCAGTTCTTC
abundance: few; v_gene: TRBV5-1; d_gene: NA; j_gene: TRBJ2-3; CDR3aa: CASSFVAAASTDTQYF; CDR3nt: TGCGCCAGCAGCTTCGTAGCGGCGGCTAGCACAGATACGCAGTATTTT
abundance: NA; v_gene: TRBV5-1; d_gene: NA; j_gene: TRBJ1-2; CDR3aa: CASSLATTDYGYTF; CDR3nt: TGCGCCAGCAGCTTGGCCACAACAGACTATGGCTACACCTTC
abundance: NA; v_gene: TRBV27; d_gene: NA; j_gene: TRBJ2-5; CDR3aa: CASSPTGTLGETQYF; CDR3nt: TGTGCCAGCAGTCCCACAGGGACGCTAGGGGAGACCCAGTACTTC
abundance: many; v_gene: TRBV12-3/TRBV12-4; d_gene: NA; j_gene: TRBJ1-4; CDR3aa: CASRGGAGVVEKLFF; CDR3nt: TGTGCCAGCAGGGGAGGGGCGGGGGTGGTTGAAAAACTGTTTTTT
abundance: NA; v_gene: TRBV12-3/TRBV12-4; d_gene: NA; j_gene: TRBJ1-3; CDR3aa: CASSRGWGSGNTIYF; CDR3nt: TGTGCCAGCAGTCGGGGGTGGGGCTCTGGAAACACCATATATTTT
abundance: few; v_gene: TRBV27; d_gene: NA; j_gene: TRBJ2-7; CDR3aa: CASSFSHGTHYEQYF; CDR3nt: TGTGCCAGCAGTTTTTCCCACGGGACACACTACGAGCAGTACTTC
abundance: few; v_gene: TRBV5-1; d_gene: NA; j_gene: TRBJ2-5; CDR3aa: CASSLATGIQETQYF; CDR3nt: TGCGCCAGCAGCTTGGCCACCGGTATCCAAGAGACCCAGTACTTC
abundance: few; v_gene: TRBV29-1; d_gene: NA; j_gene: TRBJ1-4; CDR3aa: CSALVEKLFF; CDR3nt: TGCAGCGCCCTTGTTGAAAAACTGTTTTTT
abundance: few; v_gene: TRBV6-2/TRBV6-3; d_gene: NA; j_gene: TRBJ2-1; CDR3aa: CASLGLAGTRLDPSSYNEQFF; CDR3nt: TGTGCCAGCCTGGGATTGGCGGGGACCAGGCTCGATCCGAGCTCCTACAATGAGCAGTTCTTC
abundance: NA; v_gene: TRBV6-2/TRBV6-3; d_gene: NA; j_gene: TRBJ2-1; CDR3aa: CASSYEQARGPRNEQFF; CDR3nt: TGTGCCAGCAGTTACGAGCAAGCCCGGGGACCGAGGAATGAGCAGTTCTTC
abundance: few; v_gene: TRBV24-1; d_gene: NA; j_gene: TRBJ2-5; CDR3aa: CATVALGPPPETQYF; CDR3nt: TGTGCCACCGTCGCTTTGGGGCCTCCTCCGGAGACCCAGTACTTC
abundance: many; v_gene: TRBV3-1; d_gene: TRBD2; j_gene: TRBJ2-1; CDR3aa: CASSQDFAGEAYNEQFF; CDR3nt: TGTGCCAGCAGCCAAGATTTCGCGGGAGAGGCCTACAATGAGCAGTTCTTC
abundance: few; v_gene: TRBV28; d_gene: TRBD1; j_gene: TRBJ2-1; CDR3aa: CASTPFPRTGSSYNEQFF; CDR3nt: TGTGCCAGCACCCCCTTTCCCCGGACAGGGAGCTCCTACAATGAGCAGTTCTTC
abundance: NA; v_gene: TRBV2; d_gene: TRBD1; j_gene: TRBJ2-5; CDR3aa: CASSITGGTETQYF; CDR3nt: TGTGCCAGCAGCATTACAGGGGGAACTGAGACCCAGTACTTC
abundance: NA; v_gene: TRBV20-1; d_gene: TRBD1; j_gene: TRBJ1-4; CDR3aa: CSARMGTGATNEKLFF; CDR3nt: TGCAGTGCTAGAATGGGGACAGGGGCGACTAATGAAAAACTGTTTTTT
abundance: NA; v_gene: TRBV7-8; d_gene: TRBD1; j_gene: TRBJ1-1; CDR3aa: CASSTDRGQSWVTEAFF; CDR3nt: TGTGCCAGCAGCACAGACAGGGGGCAAAGCTGGGTCACTGAAGCTTTCTTT
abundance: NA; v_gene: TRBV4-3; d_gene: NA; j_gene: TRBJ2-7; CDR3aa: CASSQARQVTSSYEQYF; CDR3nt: TGCGCCAGCAGCCAAGCCCGACAGGTGACTAGCTCCTACGAGCAGTACTTC
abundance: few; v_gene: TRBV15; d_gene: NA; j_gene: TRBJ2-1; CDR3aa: CATSRDPGTEQFF; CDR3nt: TGTGCCACCAGCAGAGATCCCGGGACTGAGCAGTTCTTC
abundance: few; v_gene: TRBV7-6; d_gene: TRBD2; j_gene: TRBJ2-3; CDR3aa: CASSLTSGHDTQYF; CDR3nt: TGTGCCAGCAGCTTAACTAGCGGGCATGATACGCAGTATTTT
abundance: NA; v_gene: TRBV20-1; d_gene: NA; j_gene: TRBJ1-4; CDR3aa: CSARDTGTGNEKLFF; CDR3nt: TGCAGTGCTAGAGATACGGGAACAGGAAATGAAAAACTGTTTTTT
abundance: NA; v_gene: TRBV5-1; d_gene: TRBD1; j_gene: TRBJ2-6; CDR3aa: CASSRTGAGANVLTF; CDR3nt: TGCGCCAGCAGTCGGACAGGGGCTGGGGCCAACGTCCTGACTTTC
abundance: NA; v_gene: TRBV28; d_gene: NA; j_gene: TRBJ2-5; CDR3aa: CASSPWDPRWQETQYF; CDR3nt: TGTGCCAGCAGTCCCTGGGACCCCCGTTGGCAAGAGACCCAGTACTTC
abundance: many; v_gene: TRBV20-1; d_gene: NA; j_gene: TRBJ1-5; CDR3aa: CSAGGRQNQPQHF; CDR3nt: TGCAGTGCTGGGGGTCGACAGAATCAGCCCCAGCATTTT
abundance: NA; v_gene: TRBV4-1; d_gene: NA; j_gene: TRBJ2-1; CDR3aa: CASSQDRTLNEQFF; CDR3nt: TGCGCCAGCAGCCAAGATAGAACCCTTAATGAGCAGTTCTTC
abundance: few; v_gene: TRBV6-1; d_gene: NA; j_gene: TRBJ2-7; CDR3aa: CASAYREAYEQYF; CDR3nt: TGTGCCAGCGCCTACAGGGAAGCCTACGAGCAGTACTTC
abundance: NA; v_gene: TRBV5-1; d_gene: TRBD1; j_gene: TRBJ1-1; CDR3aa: CASRPTGFSSEAFF; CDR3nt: TGCGCCAGCAGACCGACAGGGTTTAGCTCTGAAGCTTTCTTT
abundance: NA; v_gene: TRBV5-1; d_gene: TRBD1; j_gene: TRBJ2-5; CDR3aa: CASSLAPQGANQETQYF; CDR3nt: TGCGCCAGCAGCTTGGCCCCCCAGGGGGCGAACCAAGAGACCCAGTACTTC
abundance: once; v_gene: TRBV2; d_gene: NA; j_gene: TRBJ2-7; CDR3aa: CASSEHVYEQYF; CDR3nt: TGTGCCAGCAGTGAGCACGTGTACGAGCAGTACTTC
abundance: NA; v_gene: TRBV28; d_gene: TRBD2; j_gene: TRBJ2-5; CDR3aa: CASSQSHRATSVLLGTQYF; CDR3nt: TGTGCCAGCAGCCAGTCCCACCGGGCGACTAGCGTATTACTAGGAACCCAGTACTTC
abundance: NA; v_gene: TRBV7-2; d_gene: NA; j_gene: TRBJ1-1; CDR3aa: CASSWFQGTEAFF; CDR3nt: TGTGCCAGCAGCTGGTTCCAAGGGACTGAAGCTTTCTTT
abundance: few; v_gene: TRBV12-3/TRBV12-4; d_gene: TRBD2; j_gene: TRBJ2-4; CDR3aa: CASSSSGGAHIQYF; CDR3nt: TGTGCCAGCAGTTCTAGCGGGGGGGCGCACATTCAGTACTTC
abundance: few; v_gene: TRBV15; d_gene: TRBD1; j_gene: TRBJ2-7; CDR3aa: CATSGYRGPGEQYF; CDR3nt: TGTGCCACCAGCGGATACAGGGGGCCGGGTGAGCAGTACTTC
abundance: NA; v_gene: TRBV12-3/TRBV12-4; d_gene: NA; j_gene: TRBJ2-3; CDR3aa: CASSPTGPLRQTQYF; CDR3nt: TGTGCCAGCAGCCCTACAGGGCCCCTTCGACAAACGCAGTATTTT
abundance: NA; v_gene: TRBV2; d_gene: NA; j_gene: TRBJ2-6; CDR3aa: CASTGPRAGANVLTF; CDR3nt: TGTGCCAGCACGGGTCCCAGGGCTGGGGCCAACGTCCTGACTTTC
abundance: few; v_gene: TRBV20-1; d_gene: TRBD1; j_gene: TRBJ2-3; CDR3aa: CSASTGFGDTQYF; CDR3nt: TGCAGTGCCTCGACAGGGTTCGGGGATACGCAGTATTTT